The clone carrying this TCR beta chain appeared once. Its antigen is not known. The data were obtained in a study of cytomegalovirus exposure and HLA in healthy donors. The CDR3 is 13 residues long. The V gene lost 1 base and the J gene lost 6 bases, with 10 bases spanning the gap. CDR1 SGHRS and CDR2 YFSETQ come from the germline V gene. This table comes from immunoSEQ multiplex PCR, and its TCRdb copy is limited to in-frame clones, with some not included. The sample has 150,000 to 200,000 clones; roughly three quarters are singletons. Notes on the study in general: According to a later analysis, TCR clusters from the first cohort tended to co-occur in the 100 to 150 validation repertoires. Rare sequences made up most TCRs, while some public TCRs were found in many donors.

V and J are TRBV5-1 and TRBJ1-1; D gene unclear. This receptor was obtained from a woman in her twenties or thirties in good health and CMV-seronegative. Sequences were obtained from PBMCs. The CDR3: CASSLNGIAEAFF. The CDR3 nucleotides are TGCGCCAGCAGCTTGAACGGGATCGCTGAAGCTTTCTTT. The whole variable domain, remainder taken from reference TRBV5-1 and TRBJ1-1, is KAGVTQTPRYLIKTRGQQVTLSCSPISGHRSVSWYQQTPGQGLQFLFEYFSETQRNKGNFPGRFSGRQFSNSRSEMNVSTLELGDSALYLCASSLNGIAEAFFGQGTRLTVV.